This TCR beta chain comes out of a study of CD8 T cells in Susac syndrome. Study outcomes and limitations: The TCR sequencing and HLA analysis in the study involved a relatively small number of individuals, as the study acknowledged.

Germline values: CDR1 LNHDA, CDR2 SQIVND (reference sequence). This CDR3 spans 14 amino acids. Trimming shortened V by 7 bases and J by 5 bases, and 12 bases separated the two germline ends. Turning to this clonotype: As yet, its antigen is unknown.

The RNA, 0.5 to 1 ug, was put through reverse transcription using random hexamers. It was immunoSEQ multiplex PCR that amplified TCR beta CDR3 across 54 Vbeta and 13 Jbeta. TCRdb itself ran the immunoSEQ multiplex PCR reads through MiXCR, one entry per CDR3 protein. The repertoire holds roughly 200,000 distinct CDR3 sequences, with nearly 97% as singletons. The source of this sequence is a human donor with multiple sclerosis. The chain is built from TRBV19 and TRBJ1-6, with a weak D call TRBD1 (5 bases). The sequenced material came from CD4+ T cells from PBMCs. CDR3 sequence (DNA): TGTGCCAGTACTGCTAGACAGAATAATTCACCCCTCCACTTT. Translation: CASTARQNNSPLHF.